The rows below give T cell receptor beta chains drawn from one sample of a study of T cell changes during pregnancy in multiple sclerosis. Libraries were prepared by immunoSEQ multiplex PCR; TCRdb keeps only in-frame clonotypes and omits some of them. The sample holds about 40,000 clones, roughly 90% seen once. Specimen: CD8+ T cells from peripheral blood mononuclear cells, collected in the first trimester of pregnancy. The origin of the receptors is a female donor with multiple sclerosis, enrolled in a pregnancy study. Both conserved end residues are part of each CDR3. The D gene is left open where the match is weak. Clone size is given for some rows only: seen once, a few or many times, or a class if the clone is expanded.

>TRBD2|TRBV11-2|NA|15|TRBJ2-3
TGTGCCAGCAGCTCGCCGGGGGGGAGCACAGATACGCAGTATTTT
CASSSPGGSTDTQYF
>NA|TRBV13|NA|13|TRBJ2-3
TGTGCCAGCCGCCCGAGCCATCCGGATACGCAGTATTTT
CASRPSHPDTQYF
>TRBD2|TRBV11-2|NA|14|TRBJ2-3
TGTGCCAGCAGCACGGGACTAGCGATTGATACGCAGTATTTT
CASSTGLAIDTQYF
>NA|TRBV1|NA|14|TRBJ2-7
TGCACCAGCAGTCCAAGCAGGGGGACCGACGAGCAGTACTTC
CTSSPSRGTDEQYF
>NA|TRBV2|NA|10|TRBJ2-7
TGTGCCAGCAGGGGCATCAAGGCACACTTC
CASRGIKAHF
>TRBD1|TRBV5-1|NA|14|TRBJ2-2
TGCGCCAGCAGCTTGGGACAGGGTTCCGGGGAGCTGTTTTTT
CASSLGQGSGELFF
>TRBD1|TRBV15|NA|14|TRBJ2-7
TGTGCCACCAGCAGATCGGACAGGTTCTACGAGCAGTACTTC
CATSRSDRFYEQYF
>TRBD1|TRBV30|NA|14|TRBJ2-7
TGTGCCTGGGACAGGACAGGGGACGCGTACGAGCAGTACTTC
CAWDRTGDAYEQYF
>NA|TRBV10-1|NA|13|TRBJ2-7
TGCGCCAGCAGTGGCCCGGTGTGGTACGAGCAGTACTTC
CASSGPVWYEQYF
>NA|TRBV11-3|NA|15|TRBJ2-3
TGTGCCAGCAGCCCCACCCCGCGGAGCACAGATACGCAGTATTTT
CASSPTPRSTDTQYF
>NA|TRBV11-2|NA|14|TRBJ1-2
TGTGCCAGCAGCTTGGGGGGGCCGCTCTATGGCTACACCTTC
CASSLGGPLYGYTF
>NA|TRBV15|NA|13|TRBJ1-2
TGTGCCACCAGCAGAGTCGTAGGGGATGGCTACACCTTC
CATSRVVGDGYTF
>TRBD1|TRBV29-1|few|15|TRBJ2-5
TGCAGCGTTGACCTACAGGGGGCGATCGGGGAGACCCAGTACTTC
CSVDLQGAIGETQYF
>TRBD2|TRBV7-3|NA|15|TRBJ2-1
TGTGCCAGCAGCTTACTTGGAACGGGAGGGAATGAGCAGTTCTTC
CASSLLGTGGNEQFF
>NA|TRBV5-5|NA|14|TRBJ2-7
TGTGCCAGCAGCAATATACAGGGATCCTACGAGCAGTACTTC
CASSNIQGSYEQYF
>NA|TRBV18|NA|14|TRBJ1-4
TGTGCCAGCTCACCACCCGACCTGGAGGAAAAACTGTTTTTT
CASSPPDLEEKLFF